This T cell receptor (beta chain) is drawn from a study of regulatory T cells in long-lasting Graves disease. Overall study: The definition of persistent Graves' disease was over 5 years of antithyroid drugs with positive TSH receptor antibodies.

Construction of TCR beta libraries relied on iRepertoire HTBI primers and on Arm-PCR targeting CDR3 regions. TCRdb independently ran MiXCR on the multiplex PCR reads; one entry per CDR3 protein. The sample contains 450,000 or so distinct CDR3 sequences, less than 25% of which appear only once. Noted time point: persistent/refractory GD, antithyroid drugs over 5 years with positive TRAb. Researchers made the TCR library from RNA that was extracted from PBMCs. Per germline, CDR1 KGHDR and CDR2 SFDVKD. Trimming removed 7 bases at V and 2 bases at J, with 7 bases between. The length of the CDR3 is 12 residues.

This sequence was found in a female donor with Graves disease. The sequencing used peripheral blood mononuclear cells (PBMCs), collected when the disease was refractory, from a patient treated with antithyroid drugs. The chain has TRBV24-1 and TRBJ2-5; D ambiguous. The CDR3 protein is CATRSEQETQYF. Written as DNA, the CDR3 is TGTGCCACCAGATCTGAGCAAGAGACCCAGTACTTC.